Each of the 31 T cell receptor beta chains below was sequenced from the same sample in a study of OX40 agonist ivuxolimab in advanced cancers. The repertoire was sequenced with immunoSEQ multiplex PCR; TCRdb's copy has only in-frame clones and lacks some. The sample includes 39,000 or so clones, around 87% of them seen just once. Sequenced here: CD4+ or CD8+ T cells sorted from blood, sampled in a trial of the OX40 agonist ivuxolimab. The origin of the receptors is an adult with an advanced solid tumor such as melanoma, head and neck, liver or kidney cancer.

The genes are TRBV5-1 and TRBJ2-2; tentatively, D is TRBD1 (6 bases). In germline, CDR1 is SGHRS, CDR2 YFSETQ. The CDR3 loop spans 15 amino acids. The germline V and J ends were trimmed by 4 bases and 4 bases, with 14 bases remaining between them. CDR3: CASSQKRGSTGELFF. The CDR3 DNA follows: TGCGCCAGCAGCCAAAAAAGGGGGAGCACCGGGGAGCTGTTTTTT.

The chain combines TRBV20-1 with TRBJ2-7; D may be TRBD1 or TRBD2 (5 bases each). Germline V gene sequence: CDR1 DFQATT, CDR2 SNEGSKA (reference sequence). With 7 bases removed from V and 3 bases from J, the gap between germline ends came to 10 bases. This CDR3 comprises 11 residues. The CDR3 DNA is TGCAGTGTGGGACGGTTCTACGAGCAGTACTTC. Its translation: CSVGRFYEQYF.

The chain links TRBV28 to TRBJ2-1; TRBD2 matches 8 bases. The CDR3 contains 15 residues. The germline V gene has CDR1 MDHEN and CDR2 SYDVKM. V shed 7 bases, J shed 2 bases, and the junction held 7 bases outside the gene matches. This chain's CDR3 is CASTPGGDTYNEQFF. The CDR3 DNA reads TGTGCCAGCACTCCGGGGGGGGACACCTACAATGAGCAGTTCTTC.

In DNA, the CDR3 is TGTGCCAGCAGTCGGATAGCGGGAGGGAACCAAGAGACCCAGTACTTC. This encodes CASSRIAGGNQETQYF. The chain couples TRBV2 to TRBJ2-5; 11 bases fit TRBD2. J lost 0 bases, V lost 5 bases, and 5 bases had no gene match. CDR3 length: 16 amino acids. Germline V lookup: CDR1 SNHLY, CDR2 FYNNEI.

This clone appeared once. J is TRBJ2-4 and V is TRBV5-1; D is unclear. Germline CDR1 SGHRS, CDR2 YFSETQ. CDR3 length equals 14 residues. Trimming left V 3 bases short and J 1 base short, with 8 bases between. The CDR3 nucleotides are TGCGCCAGCAGCTCCTCTAATGCCAAAAACATTCAGTACTTC. This encodes CASSSSNAKNIQYF. The whole variable domain, filled in from reference TRBV5-1 and TRBJ2-4, reads KAGVTQTPRYLIKTRGQQVTLSCSPISGHRSVSWYQQTPGQGLQFLFEYFSETQRNKGNFPGRFSGRQFSNSRSEMNVSTLELGDSALYLCASSSSNAKNIQYFGAGTRLSVL.

The rearrangement links TRBV5-1 to TRBJ1-1; D is possibly TRBD1 (5 bases). The V and J ends lost 3 bases and 0 bases respectively, with 12 bases between them. CDR1 and CDR2 from the germline V gene are SGHRS and YFSETQ. This CDR3 has 15 amino acids. As DNA, the CDR3 is TGCGCCAGCAGCTCCAGGGTCGCCGTGAACACTGAAGCTTTCTTT. Protein product: CASSSRVAVNTEAFF.

This clone was seen a few times. Here the CDR3 DNA reads TGTGCCAGCAGTATCAATAGCGGGGGGGACGAGCAGTACTTC. Translated: CASSINSGGDEQYF. The V call is TRBV2, the J call TRBJ2-7; TRBD2 matches 11 bases. V dropped 5 bases and J dropped 5; count of bases not matched to a gene: 5. Germline V gene data show CDR1 as SNHLY and CDR2 as FYNNEI. The CDR3 is 14 amino acids.

V and J are TRBV29-1 and TRBJ2-2, with a tentative D call TRBD2 (6 bases). The CDR3 is made up of 13 amino acids. The V and J ends lost 4 bases and 5 bases respectively, with 11 bases between them. CDR1 and CDR2 (germline): SQVTM, ANQGSEA. The CDR3 bases are TGCAGCGTTGCCGACAGCGGGACCGGGGAGCTGTTTTTT. The encoded protein is CSVADSGTGELFF.

This clone was detected a few times. The chain has TRBV18 and TRBJ1-5; a weak D match, TRBD1 (5 bases). Trimming stripped 3 bases from V and 3 bases from J, with 15 bases between. CDR3 size: 16 residues. Germline CDR1 reads KGHSH; CDR2 reads LQKENI. The CDR3 DNA reads TGTGCCAGCTCACCGCGAGGGCCGGGGGTCAATCAGCCCCAGCATTTT. It specifies CASSPRGPGVNQPQHF.

The gene calls are TRBV7-9 and TRBJ2-5, with TRBD2 matching over 9 bases. V shed 11 bases, J shed 5 bases, and the junction held 9 bases outside the gene matches. Germline CDR1 SEHNR, CDR2 FQNEAQ (reference sequence). CDR3 length equals 13 residues. CDR3 in DNA: TGTGCCGGGGATAGCGGGAGTAGGGAGACCCAGTACTTC. This translates into CAGDSGSRETQYF.

The rearrangement links TRBV13 to TRBJ2-1; D is perhaps TRBD1 (6 bases). This CDR3 is built from 12 residues. V shed 2 bases and J shed 7 bases, with 6 bases lying between them. CDR1 is PRHDT, CDR2 FYEKMQ, per germline (reference sequence). CDR3 nucleotides: TGTGCCAGCAGCTTACAGGGGAATGAGCAGTTCTTC. Translating gives CASSLQGNEQFF.

The chain combines TRBV6-6 with TRBJ2-7; a weak D match, TRBD1 (6 bases). The CDR3 has 12 residues. Trimming left V 6 bases short and J 3 bases short, with 9 bases between. The germline gives CDR1 MNHNY, CDR2 SVGAGI (reference sequence). The CDR3 region has the DNA TGTGCCAGCAGCGGGGACAACTACGAGCAGTACTTC. Residues: CASSGDNYEQYF.

The V and J genes are TRBV19 and TRBJ2-3; D perhaps matches TRBD2 (6 bases). The CDR3 runs 16 residues. Germline CDR1 is LNHDA and CDR2 is SQIVND (reference sequence). Trimming left V 10 bases short and J 0 bases short, with 20 bases between. The CDR3 region has the DNA TGTGCCACAAAGGTGAGCGGGCCCGAAAGCACAGATACGCAGTATTTT. Translated: CATKVSGPESTDTQYF.

This chain links TRBV28 with TRBJ1-2; tentatively, D is TRBD1 (5 bases). Germline V gene lookup returns CDR1 MDHEN and CDR2 SYDVKM. The CDR3 extends over 15 amino acids. Trimming left V 3 bases short and J 8 bases short, with 19 bases between. The CDR3 sequence is CASSFQGTREEGYTF. The CDR3 DNA sequence: TGTGCCAGCAGTTTCCAGGGTACAAGGGAAGAAGGCTACACCTTC.

V and J are TRBV4-2 and TRBJ2-1, with 14 bases lining up with TRBD2. Germline values: CDR1 LGHNA, CDR2 YNFKEQ. The CDR3 length is 20 residues. V was pared by 4 bases and J by 2 bases, with 13 bases of the junction left unmatched. The CDR3 sequence: CASSRVQTGTSGSPYNEQFF. Written as DNA, the CDR3 is TGTGCCAGCAGCCGAGTACAGACCGGGACTAGCGGGAGTCCCTACAATGAGCAGTTCTTC.

The chain recombines TRBV5-1 with TRBJ1-2, with a tentative D call TRBD1 (5 bases). The CDR3 has 15 residues. Trimming took off 0 bases at V and 3 bases at J, with 12 bases between the two ends. Germline lookup yields CDR1 SGHRS and CDR2 YFSETQ. The CDR3 loop reads CASSLGAGVDYGYTF. The CDR3 DNA sequence: TGCGCCAGCAGCTTGGGGGCGGGGGTTGACTATGGCTACACCTTC.

The CDR3 nucleotides are TGTGCCAGCAGCTTACACTCACAGGGGAGCAATCAGCCCCAGCATTTT. Translated: CASSLHSQGSNQPQHF. This chain links TRBV7-2 with TRBJ1-5; 7 positions match TRBD1. CDR3 length: 16 amino acids. Germline assignment: CDR1 SGHTA and CDR2 FQGNSA. V lost 2 bases to trimming and J lost 1 base; unmatched junction nucleotides: 5.

The chain recombines TRBV7-9 with TRBJ2-1, with unresolved D. The CDR3 has 14 amino acids. In germline, CDR1 is SEHNR, CDR2 FQNEAQ (reference sequence). The V end was cut by 2 bases, the J end by 4 bases, with 9 bases between. The CDR3 spells CASSLRDLYNEQFF. The CDR3 nucleotides read TGTGCCAGCAGCTTAAGGGATTTATACAATGAGCAGTTCTTC.

This chain uses TRBV11-3 with TRBJ2-1, with 7 bases aligning to TRBD2. V was clipped by 2 bases and J by 0 bases; unmatched bases: 13. CDR3 size: 19 residues. Per the germline V gene, CDR1 is SGHNT and CDR2 is YENEEA. This CDR3 is CASSLRAGVWGGSYNEQFF. Written as DNA, the CDR3 is TGTGCCAGCAGCTTAAGGGCCGGAGTTTGGGGGGGCTCCTACAATGAGCAGTTCTTC.

J is TRBJ2-1 and V is TRBV11-2; 11 nucleotides agree with TRBD2. The V segment lost 6 bases and the J segment 9 bases; nucleotides outside the gene matches: 4. Germline V gene sequence: CDR1 SGHAT, CDR2 FQNNGV. CDR3 length: 13 residues. CDR3 sequence reads: CASRLAGEGEQFF. In nucleotides, the CDR3 is TGTGCCAGCAGACTAGCGGGAGAGGGTGAGCAGTTCTTC.

The gene calls are TRBV28 and TRBJ2-7; 10 nucleotides line up with TRBD1. CDR3 length: 15 amino acids. V was pared by 4 bases and J by 2 bases, with 5 bases of the junction left unmatched. Germline V gives CDR1 MDHEN, CDR2 SYDVKM. CDR3 loop: CASSSTGTGAYEQYF. The CDR3, as DNA: TGTGCCAGCAGTTCCACCGGGACAGGGGCCTACGAGCAGTACTTC.

The chain has TRBV19 and TRBJ2-6; D uncertain. This CDR3 has 13 amino acids. Per germline, CDR1 LNHDA and CDR2 SQIVND (reference sequence). V was cut by 8 bases and J by 4 bases, with 9 bases left in between. CDR3 in amino acids: CASGITGANVLTF. Written as DNA, the CDR3 is TGTGCCAGTGGCATAACAGGGGCCAACGTCCTGACTTTC. The variable domain in full, with the rest retrieved from reference TRBV19 and TRBJ2-6, is DGGITQSPKYLFRKEGQNVTLSCEQNLNHDAMYWYRQDPGQGLRLIYYSQIVNDFQKGDIAEGYSVSREKKESFPLTVTSAQKNPTAFYLCASGITGANVLTFGAGSRLTVL.

The CDR3 DNA follows: TGTGCCAGCAGCCCGGGACAGGGGCTACAGTACGAGCAGTACTTC. Its translation is CASSPGQGLQYEQYF. The rearrangement joins TRBV6-1 to TRBJ2-7; 10 bases agree with TRBD1. There are 15 residues in the CDR3. CDR1 and CDR2 (germline): MNHNS, SASEGT. J lost 4 bases, V lost 6 bases, and 9 bases had no gene match.

This clone is a singleton in its sample. V is TRBV6-1 and J is TRBJ2-5; D gene uncertain. CDR3 length equals 15 residues. CDR1 MNHNS and CDR2 SASEGT come from the germline V gene. The V end was cut by 8 bases, the J end by 5 bases, with 21 bases between. The CDR3 is CASRLGRSVEETQYF. Written as DNA, the CDR3 is TGTGCCAGCCGCCTAGGACGCTCTGTAGAGGAGACCCAGTACTTC.

This chain links TRBV9 with TRBJ1-5; D gene unclear. The V gene's germline CDR1 is SGDLS and CDR2 YYNGEE. The CDR3 extends over 15 amino acids. V lost 0 bases, J lost 2 bases, and 9 bases lay in between. CDR3 nucleotide sequence: TGTGCCAGCAGCGTAGGCTCAGTCGGCAATCAGCCCCAGCATTTT. The encoded protein is CASSVGSVGNQPQHF. Variable domain in full (rest from reference TRBV9 and TRBJ1-5): DSGVTQTPKHLITATGQRVTLRCSPRSGDLSVYWYQQSLDQGLQFLIQYYNGEERAKGNILERFSAQQFPDLHSELNLSSLELGDSALYFCASSVGSVGNQPQHFGDGTRLSIL.

Here the CDR3 DNA reads TGCAGCGAGAGGGTTGGTTCCTACAATGAGCAGTTCTTC. The encoded protein is CSERVGSYNEQFF. The chain is built from TRBV29-1 and TRBJ2-1, with a possible D match to TRBD2 (5 bases). V gave up 7 bases and J gave up 1 base, with 11 bases separating them. Per the germline V gene, CDR1 is SQVTM and CDR2 is ANQGSEA. CDR3 size: 13 residues.

This chain joins TRBV6-6 and TRBJ2-7; 9 bases agree with TRBD1. This CDR3 is 16 amino acids long. V was pared by 6 bases and J by 6 bases, with 15 bases of the junction left unmatched. Per the germline V gene, CDR1 is MNHNY and CDR2 is SVGAGI (reference sequence). CDR3 amino acids: CASSPIPGQGALEQYF. In DNA, the CDR3 is TGTGCCAGCAGCCCAATACCGGGACAGGGAGCTCTCGAGCAGTACTTC.

The chain employs TRBV5-1 and TRBJ2-7, with a possible D match to TRBD2 (6 bases). Germline CDR1 reads SGHRS; CDR2 reads YFSETQ. V was trimmed by 0 bases and J by 0 bases, leaving 10 bases between them. There are 15 residues in the CDR3. The CDR3 bases are TGCGCCAGCAGCTTGGTGGCTAGCGCCTCCTACGAGCAGTACTTC. This codes for CASSLVASASYEQYF. Based on the CDR3 plus reference TRBV5-1 and TRBJ2-7, the full variable domain is KAGVTQTPRYLIKTRGQQVTLSCSPISGHRSVSWYQQTPGQGLQFLFEYFSETQRNKGNFPGRFSGRQFSNSRSEMNVSTLELGDSALYLCASSLVASASYEQYFGPGTRLTVT.

This chain links TRBV6-4 with TRBJ1-1, with no clear D. The CDR3 contains 14 residues. V gave up 6 bases and J gave up 2 bases, with 13 bases separating them. Germline V gene sequence: CDR1 MRHNA, CDR2 SNTAGT. CDR3: CASRAGQVNTEAFF. The CDR3 coding sequence is TGTGCCAGCAGGGCCGGGCAGGTCAACACTGAAGCTTTCTTT.

V usage is TRBV27 and J usage is TRBJ2-5; the D gene is possibly TRBD2 (6 bases). Germline V lookup: CDR1 MNHEY, CDR2 SMNVEV (reference sequence). The V end was cut by 4 bases, the J end by 5 bases, with 14 bases between. The CDR3 is 14 residues long. CDR3 sequence reads: CASSSGVSRETQYF. The CDR3 coding sequence is TGTGCCAGCAGTTCGGGGGTCTCTCGGGAGACCCAGTACTTC.

V is TRBV10-3 and J is TRBJ1-2; TRBD1 aligns across 9 bases. Trimming at V came to 6 bases and at J to 8 bases, leaving 10 bases not matched to a gene. This CDR3 is built from 14 residues. Germline CDR1 and CDR2: ENHRY and SYGVKD. The CDR3, as DNA: TGTGCCATCAGCCCTACCCGGGACAGGGAAGGCTACACCTTC. Translating gives CAISPTRDREGYTF.